These 17 T cell receptor beta chains were sequenced from one sample in a study of type 1 regulatory T cells (dated by TCRdb to the early 2020s). Their antigens remain unidentified. Sequencing was performed on an Illumina MiSeq. TCRdb reran the public reads through fastp at Q25 and MiXCR, keeping productive beta chains. Identical CDR3 protein sequences are pooled into one entry, listed with their most common genes and DNA. Present in this sample are about 71,000 distinct CDR3 sequences, around 20% of which were seen just once. The leading ten clones occupy around 8.1% of the sample. Overall study results and their limits: Compared with non-Tr1 cells, Tr1 cells had a TCR repertoire that was more restricted, a finding the study read as clonal expansion induced by alloantigen.

The sample comprised cultured type 1 regulatory T (Tr1) cells, either the whole culture or a sorted fraction (not recorded which). The meaning of the sample's cell subset or site label: type 1 regulatory T cells sorted from the T-allo10 product. The receptors here all came from a human donor in good health.

This clonotype was found many times. The chain employs TRBV5-1 and TRBJ1-6; no clear D. This CDR3 is built from 17 residues. Trimming shortened V by 1 base and J by 0 bases, and 11 bases separated the two germline ends. From germline, CDR1 is SGHRS and CDR2 YFSETQ. The CDR3 protein is CASSLSGRSSYNSPLHF. The CDR3 coding sequence is TGCGCCAGCAGCTTGAGTGGACGAAGCTCCTATAATTCACCCCTCCACTTT.

By sample share, this clonotype is medium-sized (0.01 to 0.1%). The CDR3 is CASRLAPSSGANVLTF. As DNA, the CDR3 is TGCGCCAGCAGACTAGCGCCTAGCTCTGGGGCCAACGTCCTGACTTTC. The chain combines TRBV5-1 with TRBJ2-6, with 7 bases aligning to TRBD2. V dropped 5 bases and J dropped 0; count of bases not matched to a gene: 5. The CDR3 consists of 16 residues. The germline gives CDR1 SGHRS, CDR2 YFSETQ.

This clonotype was counted between two and nine times. The chain links TRBV3-1 to TRBJ2-3, with D uncertain. Germline V gives CDR1 LGHDT, CDR2 YNNKEL (reference sequence). The CDR3 is 13 residues long. The ends were cut back, 7 bases at V and 2 bases at J, with 10 bases in the middle. As DNA, the CDR3 is TGTGCCAGCAAGCTCAAATTCACAGATACGCAGTATTTT. Translating gives CASKLKFTDTQYF.

The chain uses TRBV12-3 or TRBV12-4 and TRBJ1-4; D is uncertain. The CDR3 covers 14 residues. V dropped 6 bases and J dropped 3 bases, with 11 bases sitting between them. CDR3 nucleotide sequence: TGTGCCAGCAGCCTGGGCCAGTCTAATGAAAAACTGTTTTTT. It codes for CASSLGQSNEKLFF.

This clonotype was observed a handful of times. V and J are TRBV6-5 and TRBJ2-6; the D gene is possibly TRBD2 (5 bases). The CDR3 consists of 19 residues. V was shortened by 0 bases and J by 1 base, with 16 bases between the two germline ends. Germline CDR1 and CDR2: MNHEY and SVGAGI. This CDR3 is CASSYSIRRALSGANVLTF. CDR3 nucleotides: TGTGCCAGCAGTTACTCGATTCGGCGGGCCTTATCTGGGGCCAACGTCCTGACTTTC.

This clonotype was found a few times. The chain recombines TRBV20-1 with TRBJ1-2; 7 positions match TRBD1. The CDR3 has 14 residues. CDR1 DFQATT and CDR2 SNEGSKA come from the germline V gene (reference sequence). The trim removed 1 base at V and 2 bases at J, leaving 4 bases unmatched. The CDR3 DNA sequence: TGCAGTGCTAGAGTGAGGGGGCTCAACTATGGCTACACCTTC. This encodes CSARVRGLNYGYTF.

This clonotype turned up a few times. The chain has TRBV20-1 and TRBJ2-7, with 10 positions matching TRBD1. V shed 4 bases, J shed 5 bases, and the junction held 8 bases outside the gene matches. This CDR3 has 14 amino acids. The germline V gene has CDR1 DFQATT and CDR2 SNEGSKA (reference sequence). This chain's CDR3 is CSAKRPGQGNEQYF. The DNA of the CDR3 is TGCAGTGCTAAGCGTCCGGGACAGGGGAACGAGCAGTACTTC.

The chain uses TRBV30 and TRBJ2-5; D is unclear. The CDR3 has 15 amino acids. Trimming removed 4 bases from V and 7 bases from J, with 22 bases in between. Germline CDR1 and CDR2: GTSNPN and SVGIG (reference sequence). CDR3 nucleotides: TGTGCCTGGACGTGGTCGTCGTACGGCTTGGTGACCCAGTACTTC. Residues: CAWTWSSYGLVTQYF.

The J gene is TRBJ2-5, the V gene TRBV6-5, with no clear D. The CDR3 is 14 amino acids. V lost 0 bases to trimming and J lost 4 bases, with 9 bases between them. From germline, CDR1 is MNHEY and CDR2 SVGAGI. Here the CDR3 reads CASSYSWAAETQYF. For the CDR3, the DNA is TGTGCCAGCAGTTACTCCTGGGCGGCAGAGACCCAGTACTTC.

The rearrangement links TRBV7-2 to TRBJ1-1; D remains ambiguous. Germline CDR1 and CDR2: SGHTA and FQGNSA. V shed 1 base and J shed 3 bases, with 6 bases lying between them. This CDR3 region has 13 residues. The CDR3 DNA is TGTGCCAGCAGCTTAGTATTGGACACTGAAGCTTTCTTT. Amino acids: CASSLVLDTEAFF.

This clonotype was seen a few times. This chain links TRBV20-1 with TRBJ1-1; tentatively, D is TRBD1 (5 bases). From germline, CDR1 is DFQATT and CDR2 SNEGSKA (reference sequence). V lost 3 bases and J lost 5, with 13 bases in between. The CDR3 runs 13 residues. The DNA for the CDR3 is TGCAGTGCTAGGCTCGTTGGGGGTACTGAAGCTTTCTTT. Translating it yields CSARLVGGTEAFF.

This clonotype has a handful of counts. The chain recombines TRBV7-6 with TRBJ2-2; no definite D call. Germline V CDR1 and CDR2: SGHVS, FNYEAQ. This CDR3 has 17 amino acids. Trimming removed 5 bases at V and 0 bases at J, with 16 bases between. CDR3 nucleotide sequence: TGTGCCAGCAGCCGAGTGGTTTCGGCACCGAACACCGGGGAGCTGTTTTTT. Encoded protein: CASSRVVSAPNTGELFF. The variable domain in full, with the rest retrieved from reference TRBV7-6 and TRBJ2-2, is GAGVSQSPRYKVTKRGQDVALRCDPISGHVSLYWYRQALGQGPEFLTYFNYEAQQDKSGLPNDRFSAERPEGSISTLTIQRTEQRDSAMYRCASSRVVSAPNTGELFFGEGSRLTVL.

This chain joins TRBV5-1 and TRBJ2-1, with 9 bases aligning to TRBD2. Unmatched junction bases numbered 9, after V lost 0 bases and J lost 8 bases. The V gene's germline CDR1 is SGHRS and CDR2 YFSETQ. The CDR3 is 16 residues long. CDR3 bases: TGCGCCAGCAGCTTGGAAGGTAGCGGGAGAGTGGATGAGCAGTTCTTC. Residues: CASSLEGSGRVDEQFF.

The table lists this clonotype with a few counts. The rearrangement links TRBV28 to TRBJ2-3; D call uncertain. There are 12 residues in the CDR3. Germline values: CDR1 MDHEN, CDR2 SYDVKM. V dropped 6 bases and J dropped 2 bases, with 6 bases sitting between them. The CDR3 reads CASRPLTDTQYF. CDR3 nucleotides: TGTGCCAGCAGACCTCTCACAGATACGCAGTATTTT.

The table lists this clonotype with a few counts. The chain employs TRBV5-6 and TRBJ1-2; 7 bases are shared with TRBD1. CDR3 length: 15 residues. Germline assignment: CDR1 SGHDT and CDR2 YYEEEE. The junction had 12 bases not matched to a gene; V was cut back by 5 bases and J by 5 bases. CDR3 residues: CASRPTTGDPYGYTF. Here the CDR3 DNA reads TGTGCCAGCAGACCCACCACAGGGGACCCTTATGGCTACACCTTC.

The J gene is TRBJ1-2, the V gene TRBV12-3 or TRBV12-4; D gene ambiguous. The CDR3 contains 15 residues. Trimming pared 2 bases from V and 5 bases from J, leaving 15 bases between. The CDR3 bases are TGTGCCAGCAGTTTAAATCCTACCGCCAGTTATGGCTACACCTTC. This sequence encodes CASSLNPTASYGYTF.

This clonotype qualifies as medium-sized. The chain carries TRBV7-9 and TRBJ2-6; D is uncertain. CDR1 and CDR2 (germline): SEHNR, FQNEAQ (reference sequence). This CDR3 contains 14 residues. V was clipped by 2 bases and J by 7 bases, with 9 bases between them. CDR3 sequence: CASSLHRGANVLTF. CDR3 coding DNA: TGTGCCAGCAGCTTACATCGTGGTGCCAACGTCCTGACTTTC.